Each of the 25 T cell receptor beta chains below was sequenced from the same sample in a study of blood T cells in healthy people across ages. Together with a sample-barcoded 5' primer, a J-beta primer mix was included in a second PCR lasting roughly 6 to 12 cycles. Each CDR3 protein is one row after TCRdb ran MiXCR on the 5' RACE reads. The sample has just under 900,000 distinct CDR3 sequences; 29% are singletons. The sample was blood. Every receptor here comes from a woman at least 80 years old in good health.

A single count supports this clonotype. The V gene is TRBV10-1, the J gene TRBJ2-2; D not certain. There are 12 residues in the CDR3. Deletions cut 2 bases from V and 4 bases from J, with 2 bases between. CDR1 WNHNN and CDR2 SYGVQD come from the germline V gene (reference sequence). The CDR3 protein is CASSELTGELFF. The CDR3 DNA follows: TGCGCCAGCAGTGAGCTCACCGGGGAGCTGTTTTTT.

This clonotype was counted many times. V gene TRBV18 combines with J gene TRBJ2-5; possible D gene TRBD1, 5 bases. V shed 3 bases and J shed 0 bases, with 11 bases lying between them. There are 15 residues in the CDR3. Germline V gene lookup returns CDR1 KGHSH and CDR2 LQKENI. The CDR3 region is CASSPLQANQETQYF. The CDR3 DNA sequence: TGTGCCAGCTCACCCCTACAGGCAAACCAAGAGACCCAGTACTTC.

With regard to this clonotype: It may be a read error: a sequence one base away is much more abundant. The chain recombines TRBV6-4 with TRBJ2-1, with TRBD2 identical over 7 bases. The V and J ends lost 6 bases and 7 bases, in that order; junction bases with no gene match: 9. This CDR3 spans 14 amino acids. Germline CDR1 and CDR2: MRHNA and SNTAGT. CDR3 protein: CASRELAAGNEQFF. In nucleotides, the CDR3 is TGTGCCAGCAGGGAGCTAGCGGCGGGGAATGAGCAGTTCTTC.

In its sample, this clonotype was seen a few times. The chain is built from TRBV29-1 and TRBJ1-4, with D tentatively TRBD1 (5 bases). The germline V gene has CDR1 SQVTM and CDR2 ANQGSEA. V was shortened by 3 bases and J by 5 bases, with 7 bases between the two germline ends. The CDR3 is 12 amino acids. CDR3 protein: CSVDPGNEKLFF. The CDR3 DNA sequence: TGCAGCGTTGACCCAGGGAATGAAAAACTGTTTTTT.

This chain connects TRBV10-1 to TRBJ2-1; maybe TRBD1 (5 bases). Germline V gives CDR1 WNHNN, CDR2 SYGVQD (reference sequence). The CDR3 has 14 amino acids. The V end lost 1 base, the J end lost 6 bases, and 10 bases lay between the germline ends. The CDR3 bases are TGCGCCAGCAGTGAGTGGGCAGGGATCAATGAGCAGTTCTTC. Its translation is CASSEWAGINEQFF.

J is TRBJ2-1 and V is TRBV20-1, with TRBD2 identical over 8 bases. The end of the DNA fits TRBJ2-7 better, so the J call may be wrong. Germline V lookup: CDR1 DFQATT, CDR2 SNEGSKA (reference sequence). The CDR3 covers 19 residues. The CDR3 DNA reads TGCAGTGCTATGGACCCCGGGGGGCGGGGGGCGAGCTCCTACAATGAGCAGTACTTC. It encodes CSAMDPGGRGASSYNEQYF.

This clonotype has just a few counts. The chain combines TRBV21-1 with TRBJ1-2. TRBV21-1 is labeled a pseudogene. The CDR3 extends over 12 amino acids. CDR3 DNA sequence: TGTGCCAGCAGCAAAGTCTTCTATGGCTACACCTTC. Encoded protein: CASSKVFYGYTF.

Ten or more counts support this clonotype. V gene TRBV28 combines with J gene TRBJ2-7; D is perhaps TRBD1 (6 bases). The V end was cut by 7 bases, the J end by 3 bases, with 10 bases between. The CDR3 runs to 12 residues. In germline, CDR1 is MDHEN, CDR2 SYDVKM. CDR3 sequence: CASISGVYEQYF. The CDR3 region has the DNA TGTGCCAGCATATCAGGGGTCTACGAGCAGTACTTC.

Turning to this clonotype: A much more abundant neighbour one base away suggests this may be a read error. The V call is TRBV6-2 or TRBV6-3, the J call TRBJ2-1; D tentatively fits TRBD1 or TRBD2 (7 bases each). The assigned J gene may be wrong: the sequence end matches TRBJ2-7 better. Per the germline V gene, CDR1 is MNHEY and CDR2 is SVGEGT. The CDR3 sequence is 15 residues long. In DNA, the CDR3 is TGTGCCAGCAGTTACCCCTCAGGGGGGGACAATGAGCAGTACTTC. Its translation: CASSYPSGGDNEQYF.

This clonotype was seen just once. One end of the junction is discordant with germline, which a read error may explain. V and J are TRBV6-5 and TRBJ1-5, with D tentatively TRBD1 (6 bases). Germline values: CDR1 MNHEY, CDR2 SVGAGI. The CDR3 has 15 amino acids. The CDR3 coding sequence is TGTGCCAGCAGTTTATCCAGGGGTAACAATCGGCCCCAGCATTTT. Protein sequence: CASSLSRGNNRPQHF.

This clonotype was seen only a few times. The rearrangement uses TRBV5-1 and TRBJ2-7; the match to TRBD2 covers 9 bases. This CDR3 has 15 residues. Unmatched junction bases numbered 1, after V lost 0 bases and J lost 0 bases. Germline assignment: CDR1 SGHRS and CDR2 YFSETQ. CDR3 nucleotides: TGCGCCAGCAGCTTGGTTAGCGGGAGCTCCTACGAGCAGTACTTC. The encoded protein is CASSLVSGSSYEQYF.

There are many counts of this clonotype. This rearrangement joins TRBV11-2 to TRBJ2-6; no firm D call. Germline V lookup: CDR1 SGHAT, CDR2 FQNNGV. The CDR3 runs 14 residues. Trimming shortened V by 3 bases and J by 0 bases, and 3 bases separated the two germline ends. CDR3 sequence (DNA): TGTGCCAGCAGCTTTTTCTCTGGGGCCAACGTCCTGACTTTC. This encodes CASSFFSGANVLTF. Supplemented by reference TRBV11-2 and TRBJ2-6, the full variable domain reads EAGVAQSPRYKIIEKRQSVAFWCNPISGHATLYWYQQILGQGPKLLIQFQNNGVVDDSQLPKDRFSAERLKGVDSTLKIQPAKLEDSAVYLCASSFFSGANVLTFGAGSRLTVL.

This clonotype was counted many times. The chain combines TRBV7-2 with TRBJ1-4; D unresolved. Trimming took off 6 bases at V and 4 bases at J, with 12 bases between the two ends. The germline V gene encodes CDR1 SGHTA and CDR2 FQGNSA. The CDR3 runs 14 residues. CDR3 sequence: CASRQGSFNEKLFF. The CDR3 DNA follows: TGTGCCAGCAGACAAGGGAGCTTTAATGAAAAACTGTTTTTT.

The chain joins TRBV7-2 to TRBJ2-5, with D possibly being TRBD2 (6 bases). Trimming took off 10 bases at V and 5 bases at J, with 17 bases between the two ends. This CDR3 spans 13 amino acids. Germline CDR1 and CDR2: SGHTA and FQGNSA. CDR3 nucleotides: TGTGCCACCAGTGATTTCGGAGGGGAGACCCAGTACTTC. Residues: CATSDFGGETQYF.

This clonotype was observed at least ten times. The V call is TRBV20-1, the J call TRBJ1-2, with D possibly TRBD1 on 5 matching bases. This CDR3 contains 12 residues. V was pared by 6 bases and J by 4 bases, with 12 bases between. Germline V lookup: CDR1 DFQATT, CDR2 SNEGSKA (reference sequence). DNA for the CDR3: TGCAGTGCCCCCTCGACAGCCTATGGCTACACCTTC. This encodes CSAPSTAYGYTF.

This sequence joins TRBV30 and TRBJ1-4; D gene uncertain. Trimming left V 1 base short and J 13 bases short, with 16 bases between. This CDR3 region has 13 residues. Germline assignment: CDR1 GTSNPN and CDR2 SVGIG (reference sequence). CDR3 region: CAWSGQAVWRLFF. CDR3 bases: TGTGCCTGGAGTGGCCAAGCTGTGTGGAGACTGTTTTTT. Combining the CDR3 with reference TRBV30 and TRBJ1-4 gives the whole variable domain SQTIHQWPATLVQPVGSPLSLECTVEGTSNPNLYWYRQAAGRGLQLLFYSVGIGQISSEVPQNLSASRPQDRQFILSSKKLLLSDSGFYLCAWSGQAVWRLFFGSGTQLSVL.

This clonotype has just a few counts. A much larger clone lies one base from this, so it may be a read error. The rearrangement joins TRBV6-2 or TRBV6-3 to TRBJ1-4; perhaps TRBD1 as D (5 bases). Germline loops: CDR1 MNHEY, CDR2 SVGEGT. The CDR3 consists of 15 residues. CDR3 in DNA: TGTGCCAGCAGTTCACCGGGACGGGGCGATGAAAAACGGTTTTTT. It specifies CASSSPGRGDEKRFF.

J is TRBJ1-1 and V is TRBV10-2; perhaps TRBD1 as D (5 bases). Trimming left V 6 bases short and J 6 bases short, with 14 bases between. Germline assignment: CDR1 WSHSY and CDR2 SAAADI. This CDR3 has 13 residues. The CDR3 DNA sequence: TGCGCCAGCAGACCAGGGAAAGGGGCTGAAGCTTTCTTT. Protein: CASRPGKGAEAFF.

Regarding this clonotype: This sequence may be a read error, since a much larger clone differs from it by one base. The chain employs TRBV7-2 and TRBJ2-5; tentatively, D is TRBD2 (5 bases). V lost 5 bases to trimming and J lost 11 bases, with 18 bases between them. Germline assignment: CDR1 SGHTA and CDR2 FQGNSA. The CDR3 is 13 amino acids. The CDR3 DNA sequence: TGTGCCAGCAGCCCCAGACGCTACGGGGAGCAGTACTTC. This sequence encodes CASSPRRYGEQYF.

This clonotype was counted a few times. Possible read error: a much larger clone is one base away. The V call is TRBV10-3, the J call TRBJ2-7; D is unresolved. CDR3 size: 11 residues. Trimming cost V 3 bases and J 7 bases, with 7 bases left between them. Germline V gene sequence: CDR1 ENHRY, CDR2 SYGVKD. This CDR3 is CAISESEEQYF. The DNA for the CDR3 is TGTGCCATCAGTGAATCTGAAGAGCAGTACTTC.

In its sample, this clonotype was seen many times. This rearrangement joins TRBV6-1 to TRBJ2-1, with 14 bases aligning to TRBD2. J gave up 8 bases and V 7 bases, and 7 bases lay outside the gene matches. Germline V gives CDR1 MNHNS, CDR2 SASEGT. The CDR3 extends over 15 amino acids. The DNA of the CDR3 is TGTGCCAGCAACCCGGGACTAGCGGGGGTTGATGAGCAGTTCTTC. This gives the protein CASNPGLAGVDEQFF.

About this clonotype: This may be a read error: a much more frequent sequence differs by one nucleotide. The chain uses TRBV3-1 and TRBJ2-4; D remains unclear. The J call is in doubt because the DNA end fits TRBJ2-5 better. This CDR3 comprises 16 residues. Germline CDR1 reads LGHDT; CDR2 reads YNNKEL (reference sequence). CDR3 region: CASSQLGIGGWETQYF. In DNA, the CDR3 is TGTGCCAGCAGCCAACTCGGTATAGGCGGTTGGGAGACCCAGTACTTC.

The chain recombines TRBV28 with TRBJ1-2, with TRBD1 as a possible D gene (5 bases). V was shortened by 7 bases and J by 6 bases, with 21 bases between the two germline ends. Germline-derived CDR1 and CDR2 are MDHEN and SYDVKM. The CDR3 contains 15 residues. The CDR3 sequence: CASTLPQGRINGYTF. The CDR3, as DNA: TGTGCCAGCACTCTACCGCAGGGTAGAATCAATGGCTACACCTTC.

The chain links TRBV29-1 to TRBJ1-1; D is undetermined. This CDR3 is 13 amino acids long. V gave up 4 bases and J gave up 5 bases, with 14 bases separating them. Germline V gives CDR1 SQVTM, CDR2 ANQGSEA. The CDR3 DNA reads TGCAGCGTTGCGACGGTCCTGGGAACTGAAGCTTTCTTT. Amino acid sequence: CSVATVLGTEAFF.

This clonotype was picked up many times. The chain employs TRBV14 and TRBJ2-1; D is perhaps TRBD2 (7 bases). V was pared by 1 base and J by 1 base, with 11 bases between. CDR3 length: 16 residues. Per germline, CDR1 SGHDN and CDR2 FVKESK. The CDR3 here is CASSQVGGPSYNEQFF. CDR3 DNA: TGTGCCAGCAGCCAAGTGGGGGGGCCGTCCTACAATGAGCAGTTCTTC.